These 27 T cell receptor beta chains came from one sample sequenced in a study of beta chain features in type 1 diabetes. TCRB transcripts that were expressed got sequenced, as all of the isolated RNA had been reverse transcribed. The repertoire was sequenced with immunoSEQ multiplex PCR; TCRdb's copy has only in-frame clones and lacks some. The sample lists approximately 150,000 clones, around 9.3% seen once, with 1.3% in the top ten. Sequences were obtained from naive CD4+ T cells from blood. The source is a man between 18 and 35 years old in good health.

This clone was seen a handful of times. This chain uses TRBV9 with TRBJ1-5, with D uncertain. This CDR3 contains 13 residues. CDR1 is SGDLS and CDR2 is YYNGEE in the germline V gene. Trimming took 0 bases from V and 9 from J, leaving 10 bases between them. CDR3 region: CASSVEADSPQHF. The DNA of the CDR3 is TGTGCCAGCAGCGTAGAAGCGGATTCGCCCCAGCATTTT. Drawing the rest from reference TRBV9 and TRBJ1-5, the complete variable domain is DSGVTQTPKHLITATGQRVTLRCSPRSGDLSVYWYQQSLDQGLQFLIQYYNGEERAKGNILERFSAQQFPDLHSELNLSSLELGDSALYFCASSVEADSPQHFGDGTRLSIL.

This clone came up a few times. The chain couples TRBV6-5 to TRBJ2-2; possibly TRBD1 for D (5 bases). This CDR3 is built from 15 residues. Germline lookup yields CDR1 MNHEY and CDR2 SVGAGI. Trimming took 5 bases from V and 8 from J, leaving 18 bases between them. The CDR3 reads CASSQWGRVSGELFF. The CDR3 DNA reads as TGTGCCAGCAGTCAATGGGGCAGGGTTTCTGGGGAGCTGTTTTTT.

This clone occurred a few times. The chain employs TRBV6-1 and TRBJ2-4; D may be TRBD2 (6 bases). Germline values: CDR1 MNHNS, CDR2 SASEGT. Trimming removed 0 bases at V and 3 bases at J, with 18 bases between. This CDR3 has 18 residues. The CDR3 spells CASSEALRRESDKNIQYF. DNA for the CDR3: TGTGCCAGCAGTGAAGCGCTTCGGAGGGAGTCGGACAAAAACATTCAGTACTTC.

This clone has only a few counts. The chain has TRBV21-1 and TRBJ1-6; the D call TRBD1 from the table was never checked on the DNA. TRBV21-1 is termed a pseudogene. This CDR3 has 18 amino acids. CDR3 in amino acids: CASPKLQQRGSYNSPLHF. The CDR3 DNA reads TGTGCCAGCCCCAAGTTGCAGCAAAGGGGTTCCTATAATTCACCCCTCCACTTT.

This clone was recorded a few times. The rearrangement joins TRBV6-1 to TRBJ2-7, with 8 bases fitting TRBD1. CDR1 is MNHNS, CDR2 SASEGT, per germline. The CDR3 spans 13 residues. V was pared by 6 bases and J by 6 bases, with 7 bases of the junction left unmatched. For the CDR3, the DNA is TGTGCCAGCAGACGACAGGGGTCCGCCGAGCAGTACTTC. Translated, it gives CASRRQGSAEQYF.

CDR3 nucleotide sequence: TGTGCCAGCAGCTTAATCGGGGGCACTGAAGCTTTCTTT. This gives the protein CASSLIGGTEAFF. The genes are TRBV11-2 and TRBJ1-1; the D gene is possibly TRBD1 (5 bases). There are 13 residues in the CDR3. Germline V gene sequence: CDR1 SGHAT, CDR2 FQNNGV. V was cut by 2 bases and J by 4 bases, with 8 bases left in between.

The chain employs TRBV20-1 and TRBJ1-3; a weak D match, TRBD1 (6 bases). This CDR3 is built from 11 residues. Per the germline V gene, CDR1 is DFQATT and CDR2 is SNEGSKA (reference sequence). V lost 2 bases to trimming and J lost 7 bases, with 6 bases between them. CDR3 nucleotides: TGCAGTGCTAGACAGGGGAACACCATATATTTT. Translated: CSARQGNTIYF.

Concerning this clone: A single base separates this from a much larger clone, so it may be a read error. The rearrangement joins TRBV11-2 to TRBJ1-5, with 7 positions matching TRBD1. V lost 4 bases and J lost 5; bases outside the gene matches: 2. The germline gives CDR1 SGHAT, CDR2 FQNNGV. CDR3 size: 13 residues. Written as DNA, the CDR3 is TGTGCCAGCAGCTCCGACAGGGATCAGCCCCAGCATTTT. Residues: CASSSDRDQPQHF. Drawing the rest from reference TRBV11-2 and TRBJ1-5, the complete variable domain is EAGVAQSPRYKIIEKRQSVAFWCNPISGHATLYWYQQILGQGPKLLIQFQNNGVVDDSQLPKDRFSAERLKGVDSTLKIQPAKLEDSAVYLCASSSDRDQPQHFGDGTRLSIL.

This clone was observed a handful of times. The chain uses TRBV7-3 and TRBJ2-7; TRBD1 aligns across 9 bases. V was pared by 5 bases and J by 7 bases, with 15 bases of the junction left unmatched. This CDR3 region has 16 residues. Germline CDR1 reads SGHTA; CDR2 reads FQGTGA. CDR3 DNA: TGTGCCAGCAGCCGGTATCCCGGGACAGGGCCTGAAGAGCAGTACTTC. Protein sequence: CASSRYPGTGPEEQYF. Variable domain in full (rest from reference TRBV7-3 and TRBJ2-7): GAGVSQTPSNKVTEKGKYVELRCDPISGHTALYWYRQSLGQGPEFLIYFQGTGAADDSGLPNDRFFAVRPEGSVSTLKIQRTERGDSAVYLCASSRYPGTGPEEQYFGPGTRLTVT.

This clone was detected only a few times. This chain joins TRBV5-1 and TRBJ2-5; no clear D. CDR3 length: 13 amino acids. V was clipped by 0 bases and J by 3 bases, with 6 bases between them. CDR1 and CDR2 (germline): SGHRS, YFSETQ. Here the CDR3 reads CASSLVRKETQYF. For the CDR3, the DNA is TGCGCCAGCAGCTTGGTCCGTAAAGAGACCCAGTACTTC.

This clone has just a few counts. The chain couples TRBV27 to TRBJ2-7; 9 bases align to TRBD2. After removal of 5 bases from V and 0 bases from J, the junction contained 14 bases not matched to a gene. The CDR3 is made up of 18 amino acids. The V gene's germline CDR1 is MNHEY and CDR2 SMNVEV (reference sequence). The CDR3 sequence is CASSPRRTSDVSSYEQYF. Written as DNA, the CDR3 is TGTGCCAGCAGTCCGCGGCGGACTAGCGATGTTTCCTCCTACGAGCAGTACTTC.

The J gene is TRBJ2-5, the V gene TRBV6-5; 10 bases align to TRBD1. From germline, CDR1 is MNHEY and CDR2 SVGAGI. After removal of 5 bases from V and 3 bases from J, the junction contained 6 bases not matched to a gene. The CDR3 has 15 residues. The CDR3 region is CASSGAGTGEETQYF. DNA for the CDR3: TGTGCCAGCAGTGGGGCGGGGACAGGGGAAGAGACCCAGTACTTC.

Only a few counts were recorded for this clone. This rearrangement joins TRBV19 to TRBJ2-1; 11 bases are shared with TRBD2. The V segment lost 5 bases and the J segment 6 bases; nucleotides outside the gene matches: 6. The CDR3 consists of 15 residues. Germline V gene data show CDR1 as LNHDA and CDR2 as SQIVND (reference sequence). The DNA of the CDR3 is TGTGCCAGTAGTCCCCTACTAGCGGGGGCCAATGAGCAGTTCTTC. Protein sequence: CASSPLLAGANEQFF.

This chain joins TRBV10-2 and TRBJ2-3, with a weak D call TRBD2 (6 bases). CDR3 length: 15 amino acids. The germline V and J ends were trimmed by 6 bases and 4 bases, with 17 bases remaining between them. Germline assignment: CDR1 WSHSY and CDR2 SAAADI. CDR3 coding DNA: TGCGCCAGCAGGACGTACGGGGGAGAGGCAGATACGCAGTATTTT. Amino acid sequence: CASRTYGGEADTQYF.

This clone was recorded a few times. The chain uses TRBV6-5 and TRBJ2-5; tentative D call: TRBD1 (6 bases). This CDR3 has 13 residues. Between the trimmed V and J ends, which lost 6 bases and 2 bases, there was a span of 10 bases. Germline V gene sequence: CDR1 MNHEY, CDR2 SVGAGI. The CDR3 DNA reads as TGTGCCAGCAGAATGACAGGACAAGAGACCCAGTACTTC. Translating it yields CASRMTGQETQYF.

This chain joins TRBV15 and TRBJ2-3, with 9 bases lining up with TRBD2. There are 19 residues in the CDR3. Trimming took 0 bases from V and 0 from J; bases not matched to a gene: 10. CDR1 LNHNV and CDR2 YYDKDF come from the germline V gene (reference sequence). CDR3 protein: CATSRERVAGASSTDTQYF. The CDR3 DNA reads as TGTGCCACCAGCAGAGAGAGGGTAGCGGGGGCCTCTAGCACAGATACGCAGTATTTT.

This clone was recorded at least ten times. V is TRBV14 and J is TRBJ2-3; TRBD2 agrees at 10 bases. Trimming took 0 bases from V and 1 from J; bases not matched to a gene: 4. The CDR3 is 17 residues long. The germline V gene encodes CDR1 SGHDN and CDR2 FVKESK. CDR3 nucleotide sequence: TGTGCCAGCAGCCAAGAAATCGGACTAGCGGGCACAGATACGCAGTATTTT. It specifies CASSQEIGLAGTDTQYF. The whole variable domain, remainder taken from reference TRBV14 and TRBJ2-3, is EAGVTQFPSHSVIEKGQTVTLRCDPISGHDNLYWYRRVMGKEIKFLLHFVKESKQDESGMPNNRFLAERTGGTYSTLKVQPAELEDSGVYFCASSQEIGLAGTDTQYFGPGTRLTVL.

This clone was found a few times. J is TRBJ1-5 and V is TRBV19; D is unclear. CDR3 length equals 13 residues. V was clipped by 6 bases and J by 1 base, with 7 bases between them. The germline gives CDR1 LNHDA, CDR2 SQIVND (reference sequence). CDR3 protein: CASSAGSNQPQHF. Written as DNA, the CDR3 is TGTGCCAGTAGCGCCGGGAGCAATCAGCCCCAGCATTTT.

This clone has more than one count but fewer than ten. The chain is built from TRBV7-3 and TRBJ2-1; TRBD2 aligns across 12 bases. From germline, CDR1 is SGHTA and CDR2 FQGTGA. This CDR3 has 15 residues. V gave up 4 bases and J gave up 7 bases; unmatched junction bases: 5. CDR3 coding DNA: TGTGCCAGCAGCTCCCTAGCGGGGGGGTGGAATGAGCAGTTCTTC. Its translation is CASSSLAGGWNEQFF.

The chain recombines TRBV5-8 with TRBJ2-2, with D perhaps matching TRBD2 (5 bases). Between the trimmed V and J ends, which lost 3 bases and 7 bases, there was a span of 13 bases. This CDR3 contains 14 residues. The V gene's germline CDR1 is SGHTS and CDR2 YDEGEE. In DNA form, the CDR3 reads TGTGCCAGCAGCTGGCAACGGAGGAGCGGGGAGCTGTTTTTT. Protein product: CASSWQRRSGELFF.

The chain recombines TRBV9 with TRBJ1-2; D remains ambiguous. The CDR3 has 15 residues. Trimming cost V 0 bases and J 4 bases, with 13 bases left between them. The germline V gene has CDR1 SGDLS and CDR2 YYNGEE. The chain's CDR3 is CASSVDSWIIYGYTF. DNA for the CDR3: TGTGCCAGCAGCGTAGACAGCTGGATCATCTATGGCTACACCTTC.

CDR3 residues: CAWSVGVGSGELFF. Written as DNA, the CDR3 is TGTGCCTGGAGTGTAGGGGTGGGGTCCGGGGAGCTGTTTTTT. The chain carries TRBV30 and TRBJ2-2, with D possibly TRBD1 on 5 matching bases. Germline loops: CDR1 GTSNPN, CDR2 SVGIG (reference sequence). The CDR3 sequence is 14 residues long. Trimming left V 0 bases short and J 6 bases short, with 11 bases between.

This clone was detected a few times. The chain combines TRBV30 with TRBJ1-5; 8 nucleotides align to TRBD1. Per the germline V gene, CDR1 is GTSNPN and CDR2 is SVGIG (reference sequence). V was pared by 3 bases and J by 6 bases, with 19 bases of the junction left unmatched. This CDR3 is built from 18 residues. CDR3 residues: CAWRAPGGSGDITQPQHF. As DNA, the CDR3 is TGTGCCTGGAGAGCACCAGGGGGCTCGGGCGACATCACTCAGCCCCAGCATTTT.

Many counts were recorded for this clone. The chain has TRBV13 and TRBJ2-1; 12 bases match TRBD2. Germline values: CDR1 PRHDT, CDR2 FYEKMQ (reference sequence). The CDR3 runs to 15 residues. V dropped 3 bases and J dropped 9; count of bases not matched to a gene: 6. The CDR3 DNA follows: TGTGCCAGCAGCTTGAGACTAGCGGGGGAAGGTGAGCAGTTCTTC. Protein: CASSLRLAGEGEQFF.

This clone came up a few times. The chain recombines TRBV7-2 with TRBJ2-2, with 7 bases fitting TRBD1. The CDR3 covers 16 residues. Germline V gene lookup returns CDR1 SGHTA and CDR2 FQGNSA. Trimming at V came to 6 bases and at J to 2 bases, leaving 9 bases not matched to a gene. The CDR3 spells CASSPTGTANTGELFF. The CDR3 coding sequence is TGTGCCAGCAGTCCGACTGGGACAGCAAACACCGGGGAGCTGTTTTTT.

This clone was counted a single time. The rearrangement joins TRBV20-1 to TRBJ2-5; no clear D. Trimming left V 2 bases short and J 13 bases short, with 14 bases between. The CDR3 covers 11 residues. Looked up from germline, CDR1 is DFQATT and CDR2 is SNEGSKA (reference sequence). CDR3 nucleotide sequence: TGCAGTGCTAGAAGGTATGGAGTATCGTACTTC. Protein sequence: CSARRYGVSYF.

This clone was detected ten times or more. This chain links TRBV14 with TRBJ2-1, with a possible D match to TRBD1 (6 bases). Looked up from germline, CDR1 is SGHDN and CDR2 is FVKESK. The CDR3 is 16 amino acids. V lost 0 bases to trimming and J lost 4 bases, with 13 bases between them. Written as DNA, the CDR3 is TGTGCCAGCAGCCAAGATACCAGGGGAAGGTACAATGAGCAGTTCTTC. It is translated as CASSQDTRGRYNEQFF.